This T cell receptor beta chain was retrieved from a study of memory CD4+ T cells and cytomegalovirus serostatus. Some clones are missing from TCRdb's copy, which holds only in-frame ones; the method was immunoSEQ multiplex PCR. The sample lists roughly 86,000 clones, about 80% occurring once. The sort gate was single viable CD3+CD4+CD8-CD45RO+ cells for memory CD4+ T cells. Serum IgG to CMV pp150, pp28, p38 and p52 defined serostatus. Germline V lookup: CDR1 MDHEN, CDR2 SYDVKM. The junction had 8 bases not matched to a gene; V was cut back by 8 bases and J by 0 bases. This CDR3 region has 15 residues.

The V gene is TRBV28, the J gene TRBJ2-5, with TRBD1 matching over 8 bases. This clonotype was sampled from an adult in good health and CMV-seropositive. Input material: memory CD4+ T cells from blood. The CDR3 nucleotides are TGTGCCAGCCACGGAACAGGGGGGTACCAAGAGACCCAGTACTTC. Amino acid sequence: CASHGTGGYQETQYF.